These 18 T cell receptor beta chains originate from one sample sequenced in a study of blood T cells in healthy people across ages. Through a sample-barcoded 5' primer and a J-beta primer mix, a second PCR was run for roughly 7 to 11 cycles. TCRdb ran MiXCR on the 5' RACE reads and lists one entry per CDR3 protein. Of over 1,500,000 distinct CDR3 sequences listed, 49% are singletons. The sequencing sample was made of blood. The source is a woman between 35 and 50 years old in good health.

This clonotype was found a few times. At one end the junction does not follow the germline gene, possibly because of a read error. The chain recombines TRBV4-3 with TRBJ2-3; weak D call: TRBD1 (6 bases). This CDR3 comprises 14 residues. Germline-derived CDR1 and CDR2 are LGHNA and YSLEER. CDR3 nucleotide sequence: TGCGCCAGCAGCCAAGATTCCCGGACAGACACGCAGTATTTT. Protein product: CASSQDSRTDTQYF.

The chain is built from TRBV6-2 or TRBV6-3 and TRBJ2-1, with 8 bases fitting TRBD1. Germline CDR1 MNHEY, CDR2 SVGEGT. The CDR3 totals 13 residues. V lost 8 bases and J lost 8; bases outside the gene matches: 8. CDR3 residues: CASRGQGKDEQFF. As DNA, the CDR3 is TGTGCCAGCCGAGGACAGGGCAAGGATGAGCAGTTCTTC.

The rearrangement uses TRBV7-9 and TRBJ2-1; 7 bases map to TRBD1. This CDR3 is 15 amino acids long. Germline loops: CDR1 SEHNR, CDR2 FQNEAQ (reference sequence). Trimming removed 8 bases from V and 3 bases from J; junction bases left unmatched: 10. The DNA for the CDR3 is TGTGCCAGCGAAGGACACCGGGACAGCTACAATGAGCAGTTCTTC. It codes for CASEGHRDSYNEQFF.

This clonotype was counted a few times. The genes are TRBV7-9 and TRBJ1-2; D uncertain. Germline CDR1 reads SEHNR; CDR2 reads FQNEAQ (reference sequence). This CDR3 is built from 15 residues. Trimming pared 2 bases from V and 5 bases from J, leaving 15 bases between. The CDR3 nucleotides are TGTGCCAGCAGCTTAACCTTGACCGAGCTGTATGGCTACACCTTC. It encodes CASSLTLTELYGYTF.

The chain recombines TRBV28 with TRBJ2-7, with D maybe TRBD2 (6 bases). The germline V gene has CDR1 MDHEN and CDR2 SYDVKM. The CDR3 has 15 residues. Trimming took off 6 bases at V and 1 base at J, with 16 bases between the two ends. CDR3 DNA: TGTGCCAGCAGCCCCGTCACCGGAGGGTCCTACGAGCAGTACTTC. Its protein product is CASSPVTGGSYEQYF.

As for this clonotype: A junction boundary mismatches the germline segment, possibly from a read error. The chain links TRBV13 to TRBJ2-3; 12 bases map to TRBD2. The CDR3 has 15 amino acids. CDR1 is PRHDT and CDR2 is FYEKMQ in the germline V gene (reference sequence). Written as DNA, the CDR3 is TGTGCCAGCAGCCTAGGGACTAGCGGGTCAGACACGCAGTATTTT. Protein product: CASSLGTSGSDTQYF.

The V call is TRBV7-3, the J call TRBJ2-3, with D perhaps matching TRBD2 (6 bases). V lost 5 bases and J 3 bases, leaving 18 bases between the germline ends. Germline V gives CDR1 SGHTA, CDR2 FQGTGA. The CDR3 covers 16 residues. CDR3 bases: TGTGCCAGCAGCGGCGGAGGGGCTTTTGGAACAGATACGCAGTATTTT. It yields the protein CASSGGGAFGTDTQYF.

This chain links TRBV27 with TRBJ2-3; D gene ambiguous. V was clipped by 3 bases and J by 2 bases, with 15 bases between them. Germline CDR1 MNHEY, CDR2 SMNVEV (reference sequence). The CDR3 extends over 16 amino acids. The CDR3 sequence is CASSFLHRLNTDTQYF. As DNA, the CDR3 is TGTGCCAGCAGTTTCCTACACAGACTTAACACAGATACGCAGTATTTT.

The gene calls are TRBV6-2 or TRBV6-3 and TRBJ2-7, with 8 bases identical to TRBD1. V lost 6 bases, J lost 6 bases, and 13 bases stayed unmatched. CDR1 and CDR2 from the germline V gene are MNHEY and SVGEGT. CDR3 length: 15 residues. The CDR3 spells CASRYVGTGGFEQYF. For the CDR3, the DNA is TGTGCCAGCAGGTACGTGGGGACAGGAGGTTTCGAGCAGTACTTC.

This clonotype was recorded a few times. The CDR3 nucleotides are TGCGCCAGCAGCCAAGGCCCCGGACAGGGATCAAAGACCCAGTACTTC. Residues: CASSQGPGQGSKTQYF. This chain uses TRBV4-3 with TRBJ2-4; TRBD1 matches 8 bases. The J call may not be correct, given that the DNA end is closer to TRBJ2-5. Germline V gene lookup returns CDR1 LGHNA and CDR2 YSLEER. CDR3 length: 16 residues.

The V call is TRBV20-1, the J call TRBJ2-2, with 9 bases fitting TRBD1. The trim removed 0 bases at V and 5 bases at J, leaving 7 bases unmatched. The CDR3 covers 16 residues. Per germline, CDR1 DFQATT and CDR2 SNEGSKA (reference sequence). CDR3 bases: TGCAGTGCTAGAGAGGGCACAGGGGGCCGGACCGGGGAGCTGTTTTTT. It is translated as CSAREGTGGRTGELFF.

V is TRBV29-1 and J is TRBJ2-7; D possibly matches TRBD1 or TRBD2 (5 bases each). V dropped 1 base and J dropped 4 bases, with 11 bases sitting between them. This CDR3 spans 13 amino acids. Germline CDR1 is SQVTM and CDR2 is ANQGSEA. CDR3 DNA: TGCAGCGTTGAAGGAGGGGAATGGTACGAGCAGTACTTC. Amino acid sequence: CSVEGGEWYEQYF.

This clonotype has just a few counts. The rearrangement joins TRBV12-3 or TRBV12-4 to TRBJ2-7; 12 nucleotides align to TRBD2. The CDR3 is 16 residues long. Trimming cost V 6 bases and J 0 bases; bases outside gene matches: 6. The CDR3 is CASRLAGGLTSYEQYF. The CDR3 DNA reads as TGTGCCAGCAGACTAGCGGGGGGCCTTACCTCCTACGAGCAGTACTTC.

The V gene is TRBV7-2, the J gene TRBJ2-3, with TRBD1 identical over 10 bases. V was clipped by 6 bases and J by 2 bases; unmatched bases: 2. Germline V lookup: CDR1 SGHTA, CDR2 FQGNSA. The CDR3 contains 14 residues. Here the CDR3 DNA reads TGTGCCAGCAGGGGACAGGGGCCCACAGATACGCAGTATTTT. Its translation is CASRGQGPTDTQYF.

CDR3 sequence (DNA): TGTGCCAGCAGCTTAGCCAGATCAGAGGGACAGACAAACTACGAGCAGTACTTC. Its translation: CASSLARSEGQTNYEQYF. The chain is built from TRBV13 and TRBJ2-7, with TRBD1 matching 7 bases. The junction had 15 bases not matched to a gene; V was cut back by 1 base and J by 3 bases. Germline CDR1 PRHDT, CDR2 FYEKMQ (reference sequence). The CDR3 has 18 residues.

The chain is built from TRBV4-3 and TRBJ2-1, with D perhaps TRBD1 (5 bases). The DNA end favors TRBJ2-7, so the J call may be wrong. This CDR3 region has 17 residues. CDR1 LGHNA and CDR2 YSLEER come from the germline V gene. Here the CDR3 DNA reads TGCGCCAGCAGCCAAGATTTTGTCAGGAGTGGGGCTTCTGAGCAGTACTTC. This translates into CASSQDFVRSGASEQYF.

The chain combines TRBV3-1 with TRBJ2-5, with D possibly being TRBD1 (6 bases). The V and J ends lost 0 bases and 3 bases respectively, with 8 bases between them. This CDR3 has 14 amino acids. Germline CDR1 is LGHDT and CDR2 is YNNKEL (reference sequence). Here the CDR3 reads CASSQERQEETQYF. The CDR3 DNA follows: TGTGCCAGCAGCCAAGAGAGACAGGAAGAGACCCAGTACTTC.

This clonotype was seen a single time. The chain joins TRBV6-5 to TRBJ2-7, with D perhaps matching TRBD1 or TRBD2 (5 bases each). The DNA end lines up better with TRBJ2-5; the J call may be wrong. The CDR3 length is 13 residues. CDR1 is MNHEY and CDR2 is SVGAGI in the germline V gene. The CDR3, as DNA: TGTGCCAGCGCGTTAGGGACCAGGGAGACCCAGTACTTC. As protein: CASALGTRETQYF.